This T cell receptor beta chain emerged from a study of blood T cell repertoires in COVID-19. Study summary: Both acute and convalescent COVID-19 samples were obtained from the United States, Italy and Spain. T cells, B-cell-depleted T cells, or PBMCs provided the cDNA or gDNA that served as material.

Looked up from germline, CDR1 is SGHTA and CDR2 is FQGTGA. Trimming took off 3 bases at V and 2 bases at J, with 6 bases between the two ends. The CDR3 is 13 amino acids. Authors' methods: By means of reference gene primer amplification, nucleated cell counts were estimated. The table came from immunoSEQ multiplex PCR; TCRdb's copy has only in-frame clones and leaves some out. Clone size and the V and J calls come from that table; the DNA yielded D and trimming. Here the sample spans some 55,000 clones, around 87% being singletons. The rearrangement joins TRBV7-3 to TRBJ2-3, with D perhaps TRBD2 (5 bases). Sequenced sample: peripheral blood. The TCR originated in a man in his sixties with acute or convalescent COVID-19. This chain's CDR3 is CASSLDFTDTQYF. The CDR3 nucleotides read TGTGCCAGCAGCTTGGACTTCACAGATACGCAGTATTTT.